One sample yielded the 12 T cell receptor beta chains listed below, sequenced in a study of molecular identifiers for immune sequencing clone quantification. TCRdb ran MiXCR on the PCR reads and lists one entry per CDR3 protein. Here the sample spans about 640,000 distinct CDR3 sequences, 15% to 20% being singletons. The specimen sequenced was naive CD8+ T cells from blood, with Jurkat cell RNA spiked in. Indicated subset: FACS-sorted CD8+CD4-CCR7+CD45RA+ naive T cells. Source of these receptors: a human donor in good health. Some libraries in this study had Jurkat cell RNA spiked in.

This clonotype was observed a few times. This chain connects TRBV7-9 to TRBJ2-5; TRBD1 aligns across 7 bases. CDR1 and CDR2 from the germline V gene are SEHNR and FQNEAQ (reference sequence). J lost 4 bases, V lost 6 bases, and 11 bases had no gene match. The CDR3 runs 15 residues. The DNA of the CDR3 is TGTGCCAGCAGTTTGACCGCAGGGGGTAGAGAGACCCAGTACTTC. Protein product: CASSLTAGGRETQYF.

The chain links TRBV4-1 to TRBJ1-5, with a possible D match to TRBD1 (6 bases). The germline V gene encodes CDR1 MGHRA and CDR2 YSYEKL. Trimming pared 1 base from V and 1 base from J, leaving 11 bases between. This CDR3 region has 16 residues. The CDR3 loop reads CASSQVPDRSNQPQHF. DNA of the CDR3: TGCGCCAGCAGCCAAGTCCCGGACAGAAGCAATCAGCCCCAGCATTTT.

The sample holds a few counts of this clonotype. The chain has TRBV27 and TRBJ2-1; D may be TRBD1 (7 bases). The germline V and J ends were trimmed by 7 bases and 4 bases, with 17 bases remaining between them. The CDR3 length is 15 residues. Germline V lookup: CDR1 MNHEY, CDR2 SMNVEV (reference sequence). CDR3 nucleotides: TGTGCCAGCACCAGGTCTCAGGGGGGATACAATGAGCAGTTCTTC. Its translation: CASTRSQGGYNEQFF.

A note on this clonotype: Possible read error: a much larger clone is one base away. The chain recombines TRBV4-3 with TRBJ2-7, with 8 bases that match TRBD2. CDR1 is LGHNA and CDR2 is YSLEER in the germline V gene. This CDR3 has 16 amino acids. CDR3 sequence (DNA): TGCGCCAACAGCCAAGATTGGACTAGCAGCTCCTACGAGCAGTACTTC. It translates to CANSQDWTSSSYEQYF.

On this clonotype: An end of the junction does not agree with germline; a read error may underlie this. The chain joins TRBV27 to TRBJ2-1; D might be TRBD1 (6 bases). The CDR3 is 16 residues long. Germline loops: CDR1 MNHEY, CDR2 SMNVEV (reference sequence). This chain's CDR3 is CASSSAQGSSYNEQLF. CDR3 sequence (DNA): TGTGCCAGCAGTTCGGCACAGGGAAGCTCCTACAATGAGCAGCTCTTC.

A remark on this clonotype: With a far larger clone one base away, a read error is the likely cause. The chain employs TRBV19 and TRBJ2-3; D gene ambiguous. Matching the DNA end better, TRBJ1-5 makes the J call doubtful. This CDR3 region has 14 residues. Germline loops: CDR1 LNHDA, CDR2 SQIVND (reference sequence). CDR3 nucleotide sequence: TGTGCCAGTTCTCCTGGCACAACAACAGATACGCAGCATTTT. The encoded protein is CASSPGTTTDTQHF.

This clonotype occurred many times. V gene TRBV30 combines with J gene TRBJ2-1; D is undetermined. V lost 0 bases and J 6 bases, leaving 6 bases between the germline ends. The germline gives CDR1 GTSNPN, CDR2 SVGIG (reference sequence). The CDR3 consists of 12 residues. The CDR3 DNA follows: TGTGCCTGGAGTGTTTTAAGCAATGAGCAGTTCTTC. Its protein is CAWSVLSNEQFF.

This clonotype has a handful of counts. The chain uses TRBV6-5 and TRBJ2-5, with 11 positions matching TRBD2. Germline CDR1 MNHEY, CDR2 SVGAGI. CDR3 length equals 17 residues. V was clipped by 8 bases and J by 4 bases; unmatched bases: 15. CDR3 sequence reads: CASSLLLASGGRETQYF. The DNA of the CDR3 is TGTGCCAGCTCTCTTCTCCTTGCTAGCGGGGGGCGAGAGACCCAGTACTTC.

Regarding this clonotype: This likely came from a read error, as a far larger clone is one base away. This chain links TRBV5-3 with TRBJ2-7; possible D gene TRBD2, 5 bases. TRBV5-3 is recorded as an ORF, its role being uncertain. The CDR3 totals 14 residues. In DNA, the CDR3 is TGTGCCAGCAGCTTGTCGGGGAGCTCCTACGAGCAGTGCTTC. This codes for CASSLSGSSYEQCF.

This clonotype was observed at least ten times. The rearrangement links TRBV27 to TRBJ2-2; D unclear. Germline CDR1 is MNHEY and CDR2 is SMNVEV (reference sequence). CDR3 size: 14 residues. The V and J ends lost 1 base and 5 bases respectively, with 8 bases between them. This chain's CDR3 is CASSLFMGTGELFF. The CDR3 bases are TGTGCCAGCAGTTTATTTATGGGGACCGGGGAGCTGTTTTTT.

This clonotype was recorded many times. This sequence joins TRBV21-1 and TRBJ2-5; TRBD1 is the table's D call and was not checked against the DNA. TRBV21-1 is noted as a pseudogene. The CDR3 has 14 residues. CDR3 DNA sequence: TGTGCCAGCAGCAAAGCCGGACAGGGCGAGACCCAGTACTTC. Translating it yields CASSKAGQGETQYF.

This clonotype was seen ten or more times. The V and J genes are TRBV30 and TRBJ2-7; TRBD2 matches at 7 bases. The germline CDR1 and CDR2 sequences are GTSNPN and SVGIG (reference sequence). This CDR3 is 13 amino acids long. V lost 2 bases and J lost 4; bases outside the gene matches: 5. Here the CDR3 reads CAWSKAGFYEQYF. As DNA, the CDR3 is TGTGCCTGGAGTAAAGCGGGGTTTTACGAGCAGTACTTC.